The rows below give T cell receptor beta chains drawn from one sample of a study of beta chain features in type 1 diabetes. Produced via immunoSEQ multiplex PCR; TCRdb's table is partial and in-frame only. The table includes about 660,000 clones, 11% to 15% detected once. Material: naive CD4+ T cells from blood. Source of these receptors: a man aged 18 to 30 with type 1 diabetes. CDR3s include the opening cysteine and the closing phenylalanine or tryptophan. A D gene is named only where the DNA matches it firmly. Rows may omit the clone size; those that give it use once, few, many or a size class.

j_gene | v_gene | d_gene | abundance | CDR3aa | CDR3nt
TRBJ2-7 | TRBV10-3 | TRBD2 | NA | CAISERAGTSYEQYF | TGTGCCATCAGTGAAAGAGCGGGGACCTCCTACGAGCAGTACTTC
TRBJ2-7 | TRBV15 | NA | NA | CATNQTLEQYF | TGTGCCACCAATCAGACTCTCGAGCAGTACTTC
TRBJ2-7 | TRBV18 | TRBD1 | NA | CASSPPGQRFEQYF | TGTGCCAGCTCACCACCGGGACAGAGGTTTGAGCAGTACTTC
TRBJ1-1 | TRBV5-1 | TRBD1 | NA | CASGRDRKTEAFF | TGCGCCAGCGGCCGGGACAGGAAGACTGAAGCTTTCTTT
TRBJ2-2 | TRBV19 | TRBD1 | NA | CGSGTEDTGELFF | TGTGGCTCCGGGACAGAAGACACCGGGGAGCTGTTTTTT
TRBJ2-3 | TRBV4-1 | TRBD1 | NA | CASSPGQGAGDTQYF | TGCGCCAGCAGCCCCGGACAGGGGGCTGGGGATACGCAGTATTTT
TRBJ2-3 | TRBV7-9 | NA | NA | CASSPGSSTQYF | TGTGCCAGCAGCCCGGGAAGTTCTACGCAGTATTTT
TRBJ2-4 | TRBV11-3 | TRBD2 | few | CASSLGLGNDIQYF | TGTGCCAGCAGCCTGGGACTAGGGAATGACATTCAGTACTTC
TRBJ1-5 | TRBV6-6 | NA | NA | CASSPSGQRPQHF | TGTGCCAGCAGCCCATCAGGACAGAGGCCCCAGCATTTT
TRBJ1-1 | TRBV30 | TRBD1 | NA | CAWSVRLRQGEDTEAFF | TGTGCCTGGAGTGTACGGTTAAGGCAGGGGGAGGACACTGAAGCTTTCTTT
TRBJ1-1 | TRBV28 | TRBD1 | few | CASSLSTGGAFF | TGTGCCAGCAGTTTATCCACAGGGGGGGCTTTCTTT
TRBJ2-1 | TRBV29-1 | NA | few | CSASARQYNEQFF | TGCAGCGCCTCTGCGCGACAATACAATGAGCAGTTCTTC
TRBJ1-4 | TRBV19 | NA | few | CASTFRATNEKLFF | TGTGCCAGTACCTTCAGAGCAACTAATGAAAAACTGTTTTTT
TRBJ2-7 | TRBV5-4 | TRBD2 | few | CASSLAGLPSYEQYF | TGTGCCAGCAGCTTAGCGGGGCTGCCCTCCTACGAGCAGTACTTC
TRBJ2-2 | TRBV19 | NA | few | CASSIKGPGTGELFF | TGTGCCAGTAGTATCAAGGGGCCAGGAACCGGGGAGCTGTTTTTT
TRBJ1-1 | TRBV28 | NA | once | CASSSAGLVNTEAFF | TGTGCCAGCAGTTCAGCAGGGTTGGTGAACACTGAAGCTTTCTTT
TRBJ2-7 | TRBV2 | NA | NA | CASSLGLYEQYF | TGTGCCAGCAGTTTGGGACTCTACGAGCAGTACTTC
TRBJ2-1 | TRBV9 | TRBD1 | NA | CASSPAAGQGLNEQFF | TGTGCCAGCAGCCCGGCGGCAGGACAGGGCCTCAATGAGCAGTTCTTC
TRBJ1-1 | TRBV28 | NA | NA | CASSLQGLAEAFF | TGTGCCAGCAGTTTACAGGGCTTAGCTGAAGCTTTCTTT
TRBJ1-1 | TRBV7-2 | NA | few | CASSLRFRAENTEAFF | TGTGCCAGCAGCTTACGGTTCCGGGCAGAGAACACTGAAGCTTTCTTT
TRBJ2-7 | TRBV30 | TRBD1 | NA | CAWNPRQGPYEQYF | TGTGCCTGGAACCCGCGACAGGGCCCCTACGAGCAGTACTTC
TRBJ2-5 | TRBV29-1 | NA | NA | CSVEENRETQYF | TGCAGCGTTGAGGAGAACAGAGAGACCCAGTACTTC
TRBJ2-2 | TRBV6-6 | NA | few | CASSYSNSGELFF | TGTGCCAGCAGTTACTCGAATAGCGGAGAGCTGTTTTTT
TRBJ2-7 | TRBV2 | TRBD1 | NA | CAGDRGRDEQYF | TGTGCCGGGGACAGGGGGCGCGACGAGCAGTACTTC
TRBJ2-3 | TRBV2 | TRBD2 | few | CASSITSGSTDTQYF | TGTGCCAGCAGTATTACTAGCGGGAGCACAGATACGCAGTATTTT
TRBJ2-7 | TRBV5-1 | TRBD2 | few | CASSPETSGTLGYF | TGCGCCAGCAGCCCTGAGACTAGCGGGACCCTCGGGTACTTC
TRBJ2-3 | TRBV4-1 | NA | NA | CASLANEDTQYF | TGCGCCAGCCTTGCGAACGAGGATACGCAGTATTTT
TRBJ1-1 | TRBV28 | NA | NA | CASSSDGEAFF | TGTGCCAGCAGCTCAGATGGGGAAGCTTTCTTT
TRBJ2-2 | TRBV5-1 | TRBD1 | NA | CASSWRTGSSNTGELFF | TGCGCCAGCAGCTGGAGGACAGGATCTTCGAACACCGGGGAGCTGTTTTTT
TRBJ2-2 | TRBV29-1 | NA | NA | CSVESAGARGELFF | TGCAGCGTTGAATCGGCAGGGGCACGGGGGGAGCTGTTTTTT
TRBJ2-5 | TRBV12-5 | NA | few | CASGLGPETQYF | TGTGCTAGTGGTTTGGGTCCAGAGACCCAGTACTTC
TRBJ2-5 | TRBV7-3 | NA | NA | CASSLNHMETQYF | TGTGCCAGCAGCCTAAATCATATGGAGACCCAGTACTTC
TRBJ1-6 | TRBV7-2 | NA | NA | CASSVGGNSPLHF | TGTGCCAGCAGCGTGGGGGGTAATTCACCCCTCCACTTT
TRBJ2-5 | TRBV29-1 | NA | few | CSVEGTGWQETQYF | TGCAGCGTTGAAGGCACGGGGTGGCAAGAGACCCAGTACTTC
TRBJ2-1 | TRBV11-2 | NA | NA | CASSLAPLGGSSYNEQFF | TGTGCCAGCAGCTTAGCGCCACTGGGCGGAAGCTCCTACAATGAGCAGTTCTTC
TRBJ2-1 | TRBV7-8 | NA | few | CASSLGGQHYNEQFF | TGTGCCAGCAGCTTAGGGGGACAACACTACAATGAGCAGTTCTTC
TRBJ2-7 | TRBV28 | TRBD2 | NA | CASAAGGLAYEQYF | TGTGCCAGCGCTGCAGGGGGACTAGCCTATGAGCAGTACTTC
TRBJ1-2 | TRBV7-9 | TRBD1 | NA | CASNLWDRGHHGYTF | TGTGCCAGCAACTTGTGGGACAGGGGGCATCATGGCTACACCTTC
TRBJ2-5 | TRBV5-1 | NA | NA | CASSLEGQETQYF | TGCGCCAGCAGCTTGGAAGGTCAAGAGACCCAGTACTTC
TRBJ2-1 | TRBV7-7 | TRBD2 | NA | CAMGTSGFYNEQFF | TGTGCTATGGGGACTAGCGGGTTCTACAATGAGCAGTTCTTC
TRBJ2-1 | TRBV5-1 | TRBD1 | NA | CASSLTGQGSEQFF | TGCGCCAGCAGTCTTACGGGACAGGGTTCTGAGCAGTTCTTC
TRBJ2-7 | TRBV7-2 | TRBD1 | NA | CASSLGGTGKYEQYF | TGTGCCAGCAGCTTAGGAGGGACAGGAAAGTACGAGCAGTACTTC
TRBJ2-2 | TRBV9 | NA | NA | CASTGRKSGTTGELFF | TGTGCCAGCACCGGTCGGAAAAGCGGGACAACCGGGGAGCTGTTTTTT
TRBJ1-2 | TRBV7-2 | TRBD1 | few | CASSLVDRSAYGYTF | TGTGCCAGCAGCTTAGTGGACAGGTCGGCCTATGGCTACACCTTC
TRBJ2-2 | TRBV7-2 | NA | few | CASSPKSLNTGELFF | TGTGCCAGCAGCCCCAAAAGTCTGAACACCGGGGAACTGTTTTTT
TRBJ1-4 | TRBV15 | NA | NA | CATSSRVLGEKLFF | TGTGCCACCAGCTCGCGTGTACTGGGTGAAAAACTGTTTTTT
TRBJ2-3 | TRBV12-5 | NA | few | CASAPTATSTDTQYF | TGTGCTAGTGCCCCGACTGCAACTAGCACAGATACGCAGTATTTT
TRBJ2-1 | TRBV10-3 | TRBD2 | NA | CAISEWTSGRDNEQFF | TGTGCCATCAGTGAGTGGACTAGCGGGAGAGACAATGAGCAGTTCTTC